These 32 T cell receptor beta chains were all obtained from the same sample, sequenced in a study of T cells in women clearing cervical HPV infection. Measured with immunoSEQ multiplex PCR; TCRdb has only the in-frame clones, and not every one. The sample data list some 30,000 clones. What was sequenced was blood buffy coat. The origin of the receptors is a woman between 18 and 69 years old with a cervical HPV16 infection that either progressed to CIN3+ or cleared (not recorded which).

In regard to this clone: The CDR3 end is not reached by the read, which stops 3 residues before it; the germline J gene fills it in. The rearrangement uses TRBV6-2 or TRBV6-3 and TRBJ2-2; possible D gene TRBD1, 6 bases. The CDR3 sequence is 16 residues long. CDR1 and CDR2 from the germline V gene are MNHEY and SVGEGT. The ends were cut back, 1 base at V and 1 base at J, with 10 bases in the middle. The CDR3 sequence: CASSYYRTENTGELFF. CDR3 bases read: TGTGCCAGCAGTTACTATCGGACAGAGAACACCGGGGAG.

On this clone: The CDR3 end lies 3 residues beyond the end of the read and is filled in from the germline J gene. The chain recombines TRBV28 with TRBJ2-1; the D gene is possibly TRBD2 (6 bases). Trimming took 7 bases from V and 1 from J, leaving 17 bases between them. This CDR3 spans 16 amino acids. Per the germline V gene, CDR1 is MDHEN and CDR2 is SYDVKM. The CDR3 sequence is CASTRPAGYSYNEQFF. The sequenced CDR3 bases are TGTGCCAGCACCAGACCGGCGGGGTATTCCTACAATGAG.

In regard to this clone: The read terminates 3 residues ahead of where the CDR3 ends, so the germline J gene completes it. V usage is TRBV20-1 and J usage is TRBJ2-1; TRBD2 agrees at 7 bases. V shed 6 bases and J 8 bases; nucleotides not matched to a gene: 13. CDR3 length: 14 residues. Germline CDR1 is DFQATT and CDR2 is SNEGSKA (reference sequence). The CDR3 bases that were read are TGCAGTGCCAAAAGACTAGCCCTCTTGGATGAG. Amino acid sequence: CSAKRLALLDE. In full, the CDR3 reads CSAKRLALLDEQFF.

Remarks on this clone: The read falls 3 residues short of the CDR3 end, and the missing part is taken from the germline J gene. The V call is TRBV10-3, the J call TRBJ1-1; D possibly corresponds to TRBD1 (5 bases). Germline CDR1 is ENHRY and CDR2 is SYGVKD. Trimming left V 10 bases short and J 6 bases short, with 15 bases between. The CDR3 loop spans 12 amino acids. The sequenced CDR3 bases are TGTGCCACCTCCCCGGGGGGGGCTGAA. Residues: CATSPGGAE. The full CDR3 protein is CATSPGGAEAFF.

As to this clone: From the germline J gene comes the end of the CDR3, since the read stops 3 residues before it. This chain uses TRBV5-8 with TRBJ2-5; D is undetermined. The V end was cut by 4 bases, the J end by 1 base, with 5 bases between. The germline V gene encodes CDR1 SGHTS and CDR2 YDEGEE. The CDR3 covers 12 residues. The CDR3 here is CASSVAQETQYF. CDR3 DNA, as far as it was read: TGTGCCAGCAGCGTAGCCCAAGAGACC.

As to this clone: The read ends 3 residues shy of where the CDR3 ends; the end is completed using the germline J gene. The J gene is TRBJ1-6, the V gene TRBV5-1; 8 bases align to TRBD1. V dropped 5 bases and J dropped 9; count of bases not matched to a gene: 7. Germline-derived CDR1 and CDR2 are SGHRS and YFSETQ. This CDR3 is built from 14 residues. The CDR3 loop reads CASRDGQGSSPLHF. The covered CDR3 bases are TGCGCCAGCAGGGACGGACAGGGAAGTTCACCC.

With respect to this clone: Sequencing ends 3 residues short of the CDR3 end; the germline J gene provides the rest. The chain joins TRBV7-8 to TRBJ2-3, with 8 positions matching TRBD1. Germline assignment: CDR1 SGHVS and CDR2 FQNEAQ. This CDR3 is 14 amino acids long. CDR3 bases read: TGTGCCAGCAGCCAGACAGGGGTAGCTCAGCCG. Its protein product is CASSQTGVAQP. The complete CDR3 sequence is CASSQTGVAQPQYF.

On this clone itself: The read stops 3 residues short of the end of the CDR3; the missing end is completed from the germline J gene. The rearrangement uses TRBV2 and TRBJ2-1; maybe TRBD2 (7 bases). Deletions cut 3 bases from V and 0 bases from J, with 15 bases between. CDR3 length equals 17 residues. Germline CDR1 SNHLY, CDR2 FYNNEI. Partial CDR3 DNA: TGTGCCAGCAGTGACCCGGAGGGGGGGAACTCCTACAATGAG. It translates to CASSDPEGGNSYNE. The full CDR3 reads CASSDPEGGNSYNEQFF.

Comments on this clone: Read sequence stops 3 residues before the CDR3 end, and the germline J gene provides the missing end. This rearrangement joins TRBV7-8 to TRBJ2-5; tentative D call: TRBD1 (5 bases). CDR1 is SGHVS, CDR2 FQNEAQ, per germline. The CDR3 sequence is 15 residues long. Trimming removed 5 bases at V and 0 bases at J, with 13 bases between. This CDR3 is CASSPKTGYQETQYF. The DNA read from the CDR3 is TGTGCCAGCAGCCCGAAAACAGGATACCAAGAGACC.

With regard to this clone: The read gets to within 3 residues of the CDR3 end, and the germline J gene fills in the rest. The rearrangement links TRBV7-9 to TRBJ1-4; D may be TRBD1 (5 bases). Deletions cut 1 base from V and 4 bases from J, with 7 bases between. The CDR3 length is 14 residues. Germline CDR1 reads SEHNR; CDR2 reads FQNEAQ (reference sequence). The covered CDR3 bases are TGTGCCAGCAGCTTAGGGGGCGATAATGAAAAA. This gives the protein CASSLGGDNEK. The full CDR3 reads CASSLGGDNEKLFF.

This clone is identified as medium-sized (0.01 to 0.1%) from frequency. The sequenced fragment ends 3 residues before the CDR3 boundary, so the rest is inferred from the germline J gene. V is TRBV19 and J is TRBJ2-5; a possible D gene is TRBD1 (5 bases). V lost 6 bases, J lost 5 bases, and 10 bases lay in between. Germline lookup yields CDR1 LNHDA and CDR2 SQIVND (reference sequence). CDR3 length: 12 residues. The CDR3 is CASSPPGETQYF. The part of the CDR3 DNA that was read is TGTGCCAGTAGCCCCCCAGGGGAGACC.

The CDR3 loop reads CASSKVLGSVGGANVLFF. The covered CDR3 bases are TGTGCCAGTAGTAAAGTCCTGGGTTCAGTGGGAGGGGCCAACGTG. The J gene is TRBJ2-2, the V gene TRBV19, with 7 bases lining up with TRBD2. The read ends 3 residues before the CDR3 terminus; that terminus is restored from the germline J gene. In germline, CDR1 is LNHDA, CDR2 SQIVND (reference sequence). This CDR3 spans 18 amino acids.

On this clone itself: From the germline J gene comes the end of the CDR3, since the read stops 3 residues before it. The genes are TRBV7-9 and TRBJ1-2; TRBD1 agrees at 9 bases. The CDR3 has 15 amino acids. Germline values: CDR1 SEHNR, CDR2 FQNEAQ (reference sequence). V lost 5 bases to trimming and J lost 2 bases; unmatched junction nucleotides: 6. CDR3 DNA (partial): TGTGCCAGCAGCCCAACAGGGGGCCTGAACTATGGC. It is translated as CASSPTGGLNYG. The CDR3 as a whole reads CASSPTGGLNYGYTF.

As for this clone: The observed sequence ends 3 residues before the CDR3 terminus, with the missing tail filled in from the germline J gene. The chain employs TRBV9 and TRBJ2-3, with D hard to call. Trimming removed 0 bases at V and 5 bases at J, with 10 bases between. Germline V gene sequence: CDR1 SGDLS, CDR2 YYNGEE. CDR3 length: 14 residues. CDR3: CASSVAPQKDTQYF. Partial CDR3 DNA: TGTGCCAGCAGCGTAGCCCCACAGAAAGATACG.

The CDR3 loop is CASSQGPLAGVSYEQYF. The sequenced CDR3 bases are TGCGCCAGCAGCCAAGGACCTCTAGCGGGGGTTTCCTACGAG. This chain connects TRBV4-1 to TRBJ2-7; 10 bases are a match to TRBD2. The DNA ends 3 residues before the CDR3 does, and the rest of the CDR3 is filled in from the germline J gene. CDR3 size: 17 residues. Losses at the gene ends were 1 base for V and 1 base for J; bases not matched to a gene: 7. Germline CDR1 and CDR2: MGHRA and YSYEKL.

Turning to this clone: Read data end 3 residues before the CDR3 end; the end is taken from the germline J gene. The chain has TRBV5-1 and TRBJ2-7; TRBD2 aligns across 10 bases. The trim removed 0 bases at V and 3 bases at J, leaving 3 bases unmatched. In germline, CDR1 is SGHRS, CDR2 YFSETQ. This CDR3 region has 15 residues. The part of the CDR3 DNA that was read is TGCGCCAGCAGCTTGGATACTAGCGGGGTCTACGAG. The encoded protein is CASSLDTSGVYE. In full, the CDR3 is CASSLDTSGVYEQYF.

As regards this clone: The read finishes 3 residues shy of the CDR3 end, and the germline J gene is used to complete it. The chain carries TRBV5-1 and TRBJ2-4; TRBD2 matches at 16 bases. The junction had 7 bases not matched to a gene; V was cut back by 4 bases and J by 6 bases. The germline gives CDR1 SGHRS, CDR2 YFSETQ. The CDR3 sequence is 17 residues long. This CDR3 reads CASSAGTSGGAGNIQYF. The sequenced CDR3 bases are TGCGCCAGCAGCGCCGGGACTAGCGGGGGGGCGGGAAACATT. Supplemented by reference TRBV5-1 and TRBJ2-4, the full variable domain reads KAGVTQTPRYLIKTRGQQVTLSCSPISGHRSVSWYQQTPGQGLQFLFEYFSETQRNKGNFPGRFSGRQFSNSRSEMNVSTLELGDSALYLCASSAGTSGGAGNIQYFGAGTRLSVL.

Turning to this clone: The read halts 3 residues ahead of the CDR3 end, with the missing end drawn from the germline J gene. The chain links TRBV11-2 to TRBJ1-2, with a tentative D call TRBD1 (6 bases). V was clipped by 4 bases and J by 4 bases, with 16 bases between them. Looked up from germline, CDR1 is SGHAT and CDR2 is FQNNGV. There are 15 residues in the CDR3. The CDR3 DNA, read in part, is TGTGCCAGCAGCTCTATACAGGGTTCTTTCTATGGC. Translated: CASSSIQGSFYG. The entire CDR3 is CASSSIQGSFYGYTF.

A word on this clone: The CDR3 extends 3 residues past the end of the read, so its final part is completed from the germline J gene. V and J are TRBV2 and TRBJ2-5, with 7 bases fitting TRBD1. The CDR3 loop spans 14 amino acids. The germline CDR1 and CDR2 sequences are SNHLY and FYNNEI. Trimming removed 10 bases from V and 4 bases from J; junction bases left unmatched: 12. The chain's CDR3 is CATHSRGYRETQYF. Partial CDR3 DNA: TGTGCCACTCACTCCAGGGGGTACCGAGAGACC.

About this clone: The observed sequence ends 3 residues before the CDR3 terminus, with the missing tail filled in from the germline J gene. The J gene is TRBJ2-2, the V gene TRBV7-6; tentatively, D is TRBD1 (5 bases). Per germline, CDR1 SGHVS and CDR2 FNYEAQ. V shed 5 bases and J shed 3 bases, with 7 bases lying between them. The CDR3 has 13 residues. CDR3: CASSPRDTGELFF. Partial CDR3 DNA: TGTGCCAGCAGCCCCAGGGACACCGGGGAG.

About this clone: The missing CDR3 end, 3 residues past where the read stops, is filled in from the germline J gene. The chain is built from TRBV19 and TRBJ2-2; D is possibly TRBD2 (5 bases). This CDR3 is 13 amino acids long. Germline loops: CDR1 LNHDA, CDR2 SQIVND (reference sequence). Trimming took off 7 bases at V and 5 bases at J, with 11 bases between the two ends. The CDR3 protein is CASTDRGTGELFF. CDR3 DNA (partial): TGTGCCAGTACCGACCGCGGGACCGGGGAG. Using reference TRBV19 and TRBJ2-2 for the parts outside the CDR3, the full variable domain is DGGITQSPKYLFRKEGQNVTLSCEQNLNHDAMYWYRQDPGQGLRLIYYSQIVNDFQKGDIAEGYSVSREKKESFPLTVTSAQKNPTAFYLCASTDRGTGELFFGEGSRLTVL.

Worth noting for this clone: The CDR3 extends 3 residues past the end of the read, so its final part is completed from the germline J gene. Other nucleotide sequences from this sample produce the same CDR3. The V call is TRBV30, the J call TRBJ1-2; 8 bases line up with TRBD1. Germline CDR1 is GTSNPN and CDR2 is SVGIG (reference sequence). This CDR3 spans 13 amino acids. CDR3 in amino acids: CAWSDRTGLGYTF. CDR3 DNA (partial): TGTGCCTGGAGTGACCGGACAGGGCTAGGC.

To note about this clone: The read ends 3 residues shy of where the CDR3 ends; the end is completed using the germline J gene. The chain couples TRBV19 to TRBJ1-1; no clear D. The CDR3 covers 13 residues. Germline loops: CDR1 LNHDA, CDR2 SQIVND (reference sequence). Trimming removed 5 bases from V and 7 bases from J, with 14 bases in between. The CDR3 loop reads CASSVGRYGEAFF. The CDR3 DNA, read in part, is TGTGCCAGTAGTGTGGGCAGGTACGGTGAA.

As to this clone: The CDR3 is cut off 3 residues early in the read; its end comes from the germline J gene. J is TRBJ2-1 and V is TRBV5-1, with 12 bases that match TRBD2. This CDR3 contains 15 residues. Trimming at V came to 5 bases and at J to 2 bases, leaving 2 bases not matched to a gene. Germline CDR1 is SGHRS and CDR2 is YFSETQ. Incomplete CDR3 DNA: TGCGCCAGCAGGACTAGCGGGAGCCCCTACAATGAG. This sequence encodes CASRTSGSPYNE. The full CDR3 sequence reads CASRTSGSPYNEQFF.

As concerns this clone: Read sequence stops 3 residues before the CDR3 end, and the germline J gene provides the missing end. The chain couples TRBV11-3 to TRBJ2-1; TRBD2 agrees at 11 bases. This CDR3 comprises 15 residues. The germline CDR1 and CDR2 sequences are SGHNT and YENEEA. V shed 0 bases and J 6 bases; nucleotides not matched to a gene: 1. The sequenced part of the CDR3 DNA is TGTGCCAGCAGCTTAGATCTAGCGGGGGGCAATGAG. Translation gives CASSLDLAGGNE. The full-length CDR3 reads as CASSLDLAGGNEQFF.

The CDR3 DNA, read in part, is TGTGCCAGCAGTTCGATCATCGGGACTAGAGTAGGAATT. Its translation is CASSSIIGTRVGI. The full CDR3 is CASSSIIGTRVGIQYF. The chain recombines TRBV28 with TRBJ2-4; 8 nucleotides line up with TRBD2. The read falls 3 residues short of the CDR3 end, and the missing part is taken from the germline J gene. This CDR3 comprises 16 residues. Looked up from germline, CDR1 is MDHEN and CDR2 is SYDVKM. The full variable domain, with the rest looked up from reference TRBV28 and TRBJ2-4, is DVKVTQSSRYLVKRTGEKVFLECVQDMDHENMFWYRQDPGLGLRLIYFSYDVKMKEKGDIPEGYSVSREKKERFSLILESASTNQTSMYLCASSSIIGTRVGIQYFGAGTRLSVL.

As to this clone: The read gets to within 3 residues of the CDR3 end, and the germline J gene fills in the rest. The chain has TRBV7-2 and TRBJ2-4, with D possibly matching TRBD1 (5 bases). Germline-derived CDR1 and CDR2 are SGHTA and FQGNSA. The CDR3 has 13 residues. The covered CDR3 bases are TGTGCCACCAGGGCAGGGTACGGCTATGGT. Encoded protein: CATRAGYGYG. The whole CDR3 sequence reads CATRAGYGYGQYF.

For this clone: The read stops 3 residues short of the end of the CDR3; the missing end is completed from the germline J gene. The rearrangement joins TRBV7-6 to TRBJ2-5; 9 bases align to TRBD2. CDR1 is SGHVS, CDR2 FNYEAQ, per germline. The CDR3 is 18 amino acids. J was trimmed by 1 base and V by 4 bases; bases with no gene match: 13. Partial CDR3 DNA: TGTGCCAGCAGCTCCCGGCCCTGGGCGGGGGGGTTCCAAGAGACC. It encodes CASSSRPWAGGFQET. Given in full, the CDR3 is CASSSRPWAGGFQETQYF.

Note on this clone: The DNA ends 3 residues before the CDR3 does, and the rest of the CDR3 is filled in from the germline J gene. The rearrangement links TRBV2 to TRBJ1-4, with 8 bases that match TRBD1. Germline CDR1 SNHLY, CDR2 FYNNEI. The CDR3 extends over 16 amino acids. The chain's CDR3 is CARAGQGSSGANVLFF. The DNA read from the CDR3 is TGTGCCAGGGCTGGACAGGGCAGCTCTGGGGCCAACGTA.

As regards this clone: Sequencing ends 3 residues short of the CDR3 end; the germline J gene provides the rest. This chain links TRBV2 with TRBJ2-2, with D hard to call. Germline V gene sequence: CDR1 SNHLY, CDR2 FYNNEI. This CDR3 has 14 amino acids. CDR3 sequence reads: CASSPSSYNSPLFF. CDR3 DNA, as far as it was read: TGTGCCAGCAGTCCAAGCTCCTATAATTCACCG.

In regard to this clone: The read falls 3 residues short of the CDR3 end, and the missing part is taken from the germline J gene. This chain links TRBV2 with TRBJ1-5; no definite D call. The V and J ends lost 1 base and 0 bases respectively, with 4 bases between them. The CDR3 has 14 residues. Germline CDR1 and CDR2: SNHLY and FYNNEI. The CDR3 loop is CASSEVFSNQPQHF. Incomplete CDR3 DNA: TGTGCCAGCAGTGAAGTATTTAGCAATCAGCCC. Full variable domain (missing parts from reference TRBV2 and TRBJ1-5): EPEVTQTPSHQVTQMGQEVILRCVPISNHLYFYWYRQILGQKVEFLVSFYNNEISEKSEIFDDQFSVERPDGSNFTLKIRSTKLEDSAMYFCASSEVFSNQPQHFGDGTRLSIL.

Remarks on this clone: The read finishes 3 residues shy of the CDR3 end, and the germline J gene is used to complete it. This chain links TRBV29-1 with TRBJ2-3, with D possibly being TRBD2 (6 bases). The CDR3 totals 17 residues. Between the trimmed V and J ends, which lost 3 bases and 4 bases, there was a span of 23 bases. Germline CDR1 is SQVTM and CDR2 is ANQGSEA. The CDR3 loop is CSVEQWGPSATPDTQYF. The CDR3 DNA, read in part, is TGCAGCGTTGAGCAGTGGGGTCCTAGCGCGACGCCAGATACG.